This T cell receptor (beta chain) stems from a study of memory B cells and T cells in multiple sclerosis. The study, taken as a whole, reports: Clone-set sizes differed between compartments, so shared clonotype counts needed normalization.

Only in-frame clones appear in the TCRdb table, and some are missing; sequencing was by immunoSEQ multiplex PCR. The sample includes about 32,000 clones, about 82% of them seen just once. CFSE-dim autoproliferating and CFSE-high non-proliferating T cells from unstimulated culture were sequenced separately. Pooled replicate wells came from about 50 million CFSE-labeled PBMCs cultured less than nine days without stimulus. Without exogenous stimuli, about 0.51 uM CFSE-labeled PBMCs were cultured serum-free. Worth noting for this clone: Antigen: not known.

This CDR3 has 15 residues. Looked up from germline, CDR1 is SGHRS and CDR2 is YFSETQ. V gave up 5 bases and J gave up 4 bases; unmatched junction bases: 6. The TCR comes from a human donor with multiple sclerosis. Sequenced: PBMCs from blood kept in culture. This chain links TRBV5-1 with TRBJ2-5; 12 positions match TRBD2. CDR3: CASRTSGGSRETQYF. The CDR3 DNA follows: TGCGCCAGCAGAACTAGCGGGGGGTCCCGAGAGACCCAGTACTTC.